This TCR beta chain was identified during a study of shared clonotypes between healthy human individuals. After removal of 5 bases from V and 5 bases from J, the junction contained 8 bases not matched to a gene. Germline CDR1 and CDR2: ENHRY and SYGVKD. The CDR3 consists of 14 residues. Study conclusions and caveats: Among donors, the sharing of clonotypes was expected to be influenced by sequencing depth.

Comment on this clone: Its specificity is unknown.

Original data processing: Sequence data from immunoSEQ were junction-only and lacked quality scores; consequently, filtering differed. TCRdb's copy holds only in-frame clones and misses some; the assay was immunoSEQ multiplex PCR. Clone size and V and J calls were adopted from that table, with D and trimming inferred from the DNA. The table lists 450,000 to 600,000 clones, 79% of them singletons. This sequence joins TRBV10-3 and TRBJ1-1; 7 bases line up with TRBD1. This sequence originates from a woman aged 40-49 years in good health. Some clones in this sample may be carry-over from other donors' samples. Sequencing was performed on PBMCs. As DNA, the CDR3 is TGTGCCATCAGTAAAGACAGGGACCGAACTGAAGCTTTCTTT. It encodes CAISKDRDRTEAFF.